This TCR beta chain was observed in a study of metastatic and nonmetastatic thyroid tumors. This clone was seen at least ten times. Thyroid surgery was preceded by no treatment in any patient. MiXCR was used by TCRdb to re-call the PCR reads. Of 30,000 to 35,000 clones listed, about 15% are singletons. This CDR3 comprises 14 residues. V gave up 3 bases and J gave up 0 bases, with 6 bases separating them. Germline values: CDR1 MNHEY, CDR2 SMNVEV (reference sequence). The sample comprised blood. The rearrangement uses TRBV27 and TRBJ2-1; D gene unclear. This sequence originates from a female donor with papillary thyroid cancer or a benign thyroid nodule (not recorded which). Some clones in this sample may be carry-over from other donors' samples. The CDR3 bases are TGTGCCAGCAGTTTCCGGCGCTCCTACAATGAGCAGTTCTTC. Encoded protein: CASSFRRSYNEQFF.